This TCR beta chain was sequenced during a study of T cell responses to AZD1222 COVID-19 vaccine. Method: immunoSEQ multiplex PCR; TCRdb's copy keeps in-frame clones and lacks some. The sample lists 100,000 to 150,000 clones, approximately 93% seen once, with around 5.9% in the top ten. Study outcomes and limitations: Dominant CD4 TCR responses targeted spike regions 160-218 and 743-854. Clonal diversity was possibly underestimated, and the donors were mostly white British, with more females. Reportedly, close to half of spike-specific TCRs are directed against unmutated variant regions.

This clone has a single count. As yet, its antigen is unknown. The CDR3 contains 15 residues. The V gene end was trimmed by 3 bases and the J gene end by 5 bases; junction bases not matched to a gene: 3. CDR1 is MNHNS and CDR2 is SASEGT in the germline V gene. The material sequenced was peripheral blood, taken on day 0 of AZD1222 vaccination. The rearrangement uses TRBV6-1 and TRBJ1-6, with 8 positions matching TRBD1. The receptor was isolated from an adult in good health. The chain's CDR3 is CASSDWTGNNSPLHF. DNA for the CDR3: TGTGCCAGCAGTGATTGGACAGGGAATAATTCACCCCTCCACTTT.